This entry concerns a single T cell receptor (beta chain). The sample holds one count of this clone. Its antigen is still unknown. Base qualities are missing; no much larger clone stands one base away. Cut back by 5 bases and 1 base, the V and J ends lie 9 bases apart. CDR1 and CDR2 are read off the germline V gene (reference sequence) as LNHNV and YYDKDF. From cysteine to phenylalanine, the CDR3 is 13 amino acids long. Of the read, only the CDR3 DNA is kept; its 39 bases are in frame from base 1. The data derive from a study of blood T cell repertoires in COVID-19 (dated by TCRdb to about 2020). Study-wide context: Samples from collaborators originated in the United States, Italy and Spain and spanned both the acute and convalescent phases of COVID-19. A de-identified subject ID, COVID-19 status, age in years and sex were almost always included in the sample metadata. Where available, HLA class I and class II types were taken from metadata supplied by the sample provider and were not determined by assay-based typing. Subjects who had been exposed to COVID-19, were actively infected with it, or had recovered from it provided the deeply sampled blood TCRbeta repertoires that made up the dataset. The material from the prospective study consisted of cDNA or gDNA derived from T cells, B-cell-depleted T cells, or PBMCs. Samples were obtained from the ongoing ImmuneRACE study (first 160 participants) and from over 1,000 subjects provided by 6 global collaborators. A freely available public database, intended as a resource for researchers studying the immune response to SARS-CoV-2, is where the repertoires were released.

TCRbeta CDR3 regions were amplified from genomic DNA by means of the immunoSEQ Assay, a bias-controlled multiplex PCR. In the authors' own workflow: Nucleated cell counts per sample were estimated from amplification of reference gene primers within the assay. Sequence reads were collapsed and filtered to measure the absolute abundance of every unique TCRbeta CDR3 rearrangement. For each sample, productive Simpson clonality was calculated as the square root of Simpson's diversity index over productive rearrangements. This is the immuneACCESS table as TCRdb keeps it, with only in-frame sequences that have V and J called. A part of the clones is gone; compared with another copy, unresolved V genes explain less than half, and the rest is unexplained. The V and J calls and clone size come from that table; D and trimming were worked out from the DNA. In all, the sample holds 35,000 to 50,000 clones, and more than 65% of those were seen once. The ten largest make up about three fifths of the sample.

Findings and caveats that apply to the study as a whole: The quantity of clinical and demographic metadata differed by source and by participant and was supplied without curation.

Each collaborating institution followed its own protocols to collect whole blood in K2EDTA tubes. For TCRbeta analysis, collaborators shipped samples in one of three forms: frozen whole blood, isolated PBMCs, or DNA extracted from either of those sample types. The sequencing sample was made of peripheral blood. The chain joins TRBV15 to TRBJ2-7; the D gene remains uncertain. The source of this sequence is a man at least 80 years old with acute or convalescent COVID-19. The bases are TGTGCCACCAGCGAGGCGGCTTCCTACGAGCAGTACTTC. Translation gives CATSEAASYEQYF. The entire variable domain, with the stretches around the CDR3 drawn from the reference TRBV15 and TRBJ2-7 proteins, is DAMVIQNPRYQVTQFGKPVTLSCSQTLNHNVMYWYQQKSSQAPKLLFHYYDKDFNNEADTPDNFQSRRPNTSFCFLDIRSPGLGDTAMYLCATSEAASYEQYFGPGTRLTVT.